The T cell receptor beta chain described here comes from a study of PD-L1 blockade in urothelial cancer. V was clipped by 1 base and J by 0 bases, with 5 bases between them. The CDR3 runs to 14 residues. CDR1 and CDR2 from the germline V gene are SGHRS and YFSETQ. Documented time point: pretreatment peripheral blood. Method: immunoSEQ multiplex PCR; TCRdb's copy keeps in-frame clones and lacks some. The profile shows tens of thousands of clones, around four fifths of them singletons. This TCR was sampled from a man older than 75 with urothelial cancer. The sample here was PBMCs, taken around atezolizumab (anti-PD-L1) treatment. The chain uses TRBV5-1 and TRBJ1-3; no clear D. CDR3 in amino acids: CASSLSASGNTIYF. CDR3 DNA sequence: TGCGCCAGCAGCTTGAGCGCCTCTGGAAACACCATATATTTT. The full variable domain, completed using reference TRBV5-1 and TRBJ1-3, is KAGVTQTPRYLIKTRGQQVTLSCSPISGHRSVSWYQQTPGQGLQFLFEYFSETQRNKGNFPGRFSGRQFSNSRSEMNVSTLELGDSALYLCASSLSASGNTIYFGEGSWLTVV.